This passage covers 13 T cell receptor beta chains from one sample sequenced in a study of T cell responses to AZD1222 COVID-19 vaccine. Assay: immunoSEQ multiplex PCR; the TCRdb copy retains only in-frame clones and omits some. The data contain 100,000 to 150,000 clones, around 89% of them singletons. Specimen: peripheral blood, collected on day 0 of AZD1222 vaccination. These receptors originate from an adult in good health.

This clone was seen a few times. V gene TRBV11-2 combines with J gene TRBJ1-2; D unresolved. CDR1 is SGHAT, CDR2 FQNNGV, per germline. The length of the CDR3 is 14 residues. The V end lost 5 bases, the J end lost 8 bases, and 18 bases lay between the germline ends. CDR3 nucleotide sequence: TGTGCCAGCAGCCCGGGAGCGCGTGGAAAGGGCTACACCTTC. This codes for CASSPGARGKGYTF.

This chain connects TRBV18 to TRBJ2-2; D may match TRBD1 or TRBD2 (5 bases each). Per the germline V gene, CDR1 is KGHSH and CDR2 is LQKENI. Deletions cut 3 bases from V and 8 bases from J, with 13 bases between. The CDR3 totals 14 residues. CDR3 nucleotides: TGTGCCAGCTCACCCGGGACCGCTACGGGGGAGCTGTTTTTT. It specifies CASSPGTATGELFF.

The chain links TRBV2 to TRBJ2-7, with 7 positions matching TRBD2. Trimming took 2 bases from V and 2 from J; bases not matched to a gene: 6. The CDR3 loop spans 15 amino acids. Looked up from germline, CDR1 is SNHLY and CDR2 is FYNNEI. This chain's CDR3 is CASSEWEGGTYEQYF. The CDR3 DNA follows: TGTGCCAGCAGTGAATGGGAGGGCGGTACCTACGAGCAGTACTTC.

The J gene is TRBJ1-4, the V gene TRBV6-5; D is unclear. Trimming removed 0 bases from V and 7 bases from J, with 9 bases in between. This CDR3 region has 14 residues. CDR1 is MNHEY and CDR2 is SVGAGI in the germline V gene. The CDR3 here is CASSYSRNGEKLFF. CDR3 bases: TGTGCCAGCAGTTACTCCAGGAATGGTGAAAAACTGTTTTTT.

CDR3 coding DNA: TGTGCCAGCAGCTCATCCGGGACAAGGAACACTGAAGCTTTCTTT. It yields the protein CASSSSGTRNTEAFF. The chain recombines TRBV7-9 with TRBJ1-1; D is perhaps TRBD1 (6 bases). CDR1 SEHNR and CDR2 FQNEAQ come from the germline V gene (reference sequence). This CDR3 is built from 15 residues. The ends were cut back, 4 bases at V and 1 base at J, with 13 bases in the middle.

J is TRBJ2-7 and V is TRBV7-9; D not certain. In germline, CDR1 is SEHNR, CDR2 FQNEAQ (reference sequence). CDR3 length equals 15 residues. The germline V and J ends were trimmed by 1 base and 3 bases, with 13 bases remaining between them. The DNA for the CDR3 is TGTGCCAGCAGCTTAGACGGGTCAAGGGTCTACGAGCAGTACTTC. Translating it yields CASSLDGSRVYEQYF.

The rearrangement uses TRBV5-8 and TRBJ1-2; no clear D. V was shortened by 0 bases and J by 2 bases, with 11 bases between the two germline ends. The CDR3 spans 15 residues. The germline V gene encodes CDR1 SGHTS and CDR2 YDEGEE. For the CDR3, the DNA is TGTGCCAGCAGCTTGGGTTCAACAGCAAACTATGGCTACACCTTC. Protein: CASSLGSTANYGYTF.

V usage is TRBV18 and J usage is TRBJ1-4; D is ambiguous. V lost 6 bases, J lost 5 bases, and 13 bases lay in between. The CDR3 is 14 residues long. Germline V gene sequence: CDR1 KGHSH, CDR2 LQKENI. CDR3 coding DNA: TGTGCCAGCTCGCCCATCGGCCAGAATGAAAAACTGTTTTTT. Translating gives CASSPIGQNEKLFF.

V and J are TRBV19 and TRBJ1-2; D gene unclear. CDR3 length: 12 amino acids. Germline V lookup: CDR1 LNHDA, CDR2 SQIVND (reference sequence). Trimming took off 7 bases at V and 5 bases at J, with 11 bases between the two ends. CDR3 sequence: CASKRQPYGYTF. CDR3 DNA sequence: TGTGCCAGTAAGAGGCAGCCTTATGGCTACACCTTC.

The rearrangement uses TRBV6-5 and TRBJ2-7; perhaps TRBD2 as D (5 bases). In germline, CDR1 is MNHEY, CDR2 SVGAGI. The V end lost 6 bases, the J end lost 0 bases, and 12 bases lay between the germline ends. This CDR3 has 14 amino acids. CDR3 protein: CASRRGQASYEQYF. The CDR3, as DNA: TGTGCCAGCAGGCGAGGGCAGGCCTCCTACGAGCAGTACTTC.

The chain joins TRBV7-2 to TRBJ2-7, with a weak D call TRBD1 (6 bases). CDR1 and CDR2 from the germline V gene are SGHTA and FQGNSA. The CDR3 length is 15 residues. V was shortened by 3 bases and J by 0 bases, with 12 bases between the two germline ends. CDR3 sequence reads: CASSLGHLSSYEQYF. CDR3 DNA: TGTGCCAGCAGCTTGGGACATCTTAGCTCCTACGAGCAGTACTTC.

This chain links TRBV7-2 with TRBJ2-1; no clear D. Trimming pared 5 bases from V and 7 bases from J, leaving 9 bases between. This CDR3 spans 12 amino acids. Germline-derived CDR1 and CDR2 are SGHTA and FQGNSA. The CDR3 DNA reads as TGTGCCAGCAGCCCTACGGTTAATGAGCAGTTCTTC. Translating it yields CASSPTVNEQFF.

This sequence joins TRBV27 and TRBJ1-1; TRBD1 matches 9 bases. V lost 3 bases, J lost 11 bases, and 13 bases stayed unmatched. This CDR3 region has 15 residues. From germline, CDR1 is MNHEY and CDR2 SMNVEV (reference sequence). DNA for the CDR3: TGTGCCAGCAGTTTCCTGCGGGGACAGGGACTAAATGCTTTCTTT. This sequence encodes CASSFLRGQGLNAFF.